The 4 T cell receptor beta chains below come from one sample, sequenced in a study of CD8+ T cells in alopecia areata. Treatment here: oral pan-JAK inhibitor, 5-10 mg twice daily. Extraction of RNA preceded its reverse transcription into cDNA, which served as the sequencing template. Clones were sequenced by immunoSEQ multiplex PCR, and TCRdb holds only the in-frame ones, with some missing. The sample records 150,000 to 200,000 clones, roughly 58% being singletons. Sequences were derived from CD4+ T cells sorted from blood, sampled at approximately week 60, from a patient treated with tofacitinib. Every receptor here comes from a human donor with alopecia areata.

This chain uses TRBV5-6 with TRBJ2-5; 8 bases fit TRBD2. This CDR3 is built from 13 residues. CDR1 SGHDT and CDR2 YYEEEE come from the germline V gene. The V and J ends lost 1 base and 5 bases, in that order; junction bases with no gene match: 1. This CDR3 reads CASSLTSGETQYF. CDR3 coding DNA: TGTGCCAGCAGCTTGACTAGCGGTGAGACCCAGTACTTC.

The chain recombines TRBV18 with TRBJ1-1, with D possibly matching TRBD1 (5 bases). Trimming took off 0 bases at V and 1 base at J, with 12 bases between the two ends. The length of the CDR3 is 16 residues. CDR1 and CDR2 (germline): KGHSH, LQKENI. In DNA form, the CDR3 reads TGTGCCAGCTCACCACCGCGGGGGTTAGGGAACACTGAAGCTTTCTTT. Translated, it gives CASSPPRGLGNTEAFF. Full variable domain (rest looked up from reference TRBV18 and TRBJ1-1): NAGVMQNPRHLVRRRGQEARLRCSPMKGHSHVYWYRQLPEEGLKFMVYLQKENIIDESGMPKERFSAEFPKEGPSILRIQQVVRGDSAAYFCASSPPRGLGNTEAFFGQGTRLTVV.

This clone showed up just a few times. V usage is TRBV7-2 and J usage is TRBJ2-1, with 9 bases matching TRBD2. Germline V lookup: CDR1 SGHTA, CDR2 FQGNSA. The CDR3 spans 17 residues. V lost 0 bases, J lost 2 bases, and 5 bases stayed unmatched. The CDR3 DNA reads TGTGCCAGCAGCTTAGCGGCTAGCGGGGTTGCCTACAATGAGCAGTTCTTC. Translating gives CASSLAASGVAYNEQFF.

The chain is built from TRBV2 and TRBJ2-2; D is unclear. The CDR3 length is 13 residues. The V and J ends lost 2 bases and 6 bases respectively, with 7 bases between them. Germline loops: CDR1 SNHLY, CDR2 FYNNEI. This chain's CDR3 is CASSESVAGELFF. In DNA form, the CDR3 reads TGTGCCAGCAGTGAATCGGTCGCCGGGGAGCTGTTTTTT.